This T cell receptor (beta chain) was profiled in a study of CD8 T cells in Susac syndrome (dated by TCRdb to between 2017 and 2020). Study-level background: Of the Susac syndrome patients who were sequenced, about 6 had clinically active disease and about 8 were in clinical remission. The study compared CD8+ T cell repertoire clonality among 12 healthy donors, about 14 Susac syndrome patients and some 16 multiple sclerosis patients. Whether CD8+ T cell activation and differentiation in Susac syndrome was antigen driven was tested using repertoire sequencing. At the time of blood withdrawal, Susac syndrome patients were either therapy-naive, taking corticosteroids (with some also receiving IVIg), or on IVIg alone.

Trimming removed 6 bases from V and 4 bases from J, leaving 12 bases between the germline ends. Reading the germline V gene (reference sequence) gives CDR1 MNHEY and CDR2 SMNVEV. From cysteine to phenylalanine, the CDR3 is 14 amino acids long. Only the CDR3 DNA is retained, 42 bases long and in frame from the first base. High-throughput TCR beta sequencing profiled peripheral blood CD8+ and CD4+ T cells from healthy donors, Susac syndrome patients and multiple sclerosis patients. The Susac syndrome patients fulfilled recently defined diagnostic criteria for either definite or probable disease. CD8+ TEMRA cells were enriched by FACS, while bulk CD8+ and CD4+ T cells were purified by magnetic negative isolation. Blood was drawn into EDTA tubes, processed within 24 hours, and PBMCs were isolated by density gradient centrifugation. PBMCs intended for TCR sequencing were cryopreserved in liquid nitrogen and were subsequently thawed in a 37 degrees C water bath. The sorted or isolated CD4+, CD8+ and CD8+ TEMRA cells had a purity of 90% or higher.

On the study overall, not on this receptor specifically: CD8+ repertoires in Susac syndrome showed clonal expansion, which was highest in CD8+ TEMRA cells and was greater in clinically active patients than in remitting patients. Approximately 15 Susac-specific public clones were identified in the total CD8+ repertoire, and five Susac-specific public clones were identified in the CD8+ TEMRA repertoire. The study acknowledged that relatively few individuals were included in the TCR sequencing and HLA analysis.

RNA was extracted with the RNeasy kit and roughly 0.45 to 1 ug was reverse transcribed using random hexamers. TCR beta CDR3 regions were amplified with the immunoSEQ multiplex PCR assay covering 54 Vbeta and 13 Jbeta segments. PCR amplification bias was corrected by using a synthetic template baseline for primer optimization and computational correction. Turning to the authors' computational methods: Reads were annotated to V, D and J genes according to IMGT and were analyzed with immunoSEQ Analyzer, with only productive sequences retained. To calculate clonality, Shannon entropy was normalized by log2 of the number of productive unique sequences and then subtracted from one. For each patient and control, public and private clones were evaluated within the 100 most prevalent clones. Clones were defined as Susac-specific if absent from the healthy and MS cohorts, from approximately 1,100 published viral clones and from other ImmuneACCESS disease sequences. The public reads were run again by TCRdb, first through fastp at Q25 and then through MiXCR, and only productive beta chains were kept. A single entry per CDR3 protein holds the most common genes and DNA from its merged rows. None of the V and J calls come from the authors' own analysis; TCRdb made them. A total of fewer than 90,000 distinct CDR3 sequences appear in this sample, approximately 94% of them only once. The ten largest clones add up to about 0.41% of the sample.

To note about this clonotype: The antigen this receptor binds is unknown. There are no base qualities to consult, and no much larger clone falls within one base.

The sequence links TRBV27 to TRBJ2-2, with TRBD2 perhaps the D gene, on 5 matching bases. The sequenced material came from CD8+ T cells from PBMCs. The TCR originated in a human donor with Susac syndrome. The CDR3 in this case is CASRPGGLTGELFF. The sequence in DNA is TGTGCCAGCAGGCCGGGCGGACTCACCGGGGAGCTGTTTTTT.